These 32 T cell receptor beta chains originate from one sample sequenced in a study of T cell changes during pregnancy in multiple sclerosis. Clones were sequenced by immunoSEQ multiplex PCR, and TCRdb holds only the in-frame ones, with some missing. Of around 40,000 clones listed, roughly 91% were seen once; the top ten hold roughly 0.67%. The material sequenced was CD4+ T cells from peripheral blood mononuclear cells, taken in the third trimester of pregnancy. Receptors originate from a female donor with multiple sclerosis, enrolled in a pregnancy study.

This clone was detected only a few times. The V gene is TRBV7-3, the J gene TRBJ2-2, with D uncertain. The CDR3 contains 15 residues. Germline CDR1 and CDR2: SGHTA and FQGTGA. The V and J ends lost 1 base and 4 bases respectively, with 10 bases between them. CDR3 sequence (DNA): TGTGCCAGCAGCTTAAATCCAGTATTCACCGGGGAGCTGTTTTTT. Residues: CASSLNPVFTGELFF.

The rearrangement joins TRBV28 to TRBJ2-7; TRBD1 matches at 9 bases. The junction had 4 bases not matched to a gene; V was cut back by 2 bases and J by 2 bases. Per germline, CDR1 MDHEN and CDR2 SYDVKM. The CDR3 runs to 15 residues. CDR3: CASSLADRGTYEQYF. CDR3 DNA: TGTGCCAGCAGTTTAGCGGACAGGGGAACCTACGAGCAGTACTTC.

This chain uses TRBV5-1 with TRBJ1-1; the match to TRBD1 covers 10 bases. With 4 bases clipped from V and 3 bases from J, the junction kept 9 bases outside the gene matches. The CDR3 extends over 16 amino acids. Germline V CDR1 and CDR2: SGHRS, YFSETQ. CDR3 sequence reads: CASSPGTGVVDTEAFF. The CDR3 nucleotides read TGCGCCAGCAGCCCCGGGACAGGGGTAGTGGACACTGAAGCTTTCTTT.

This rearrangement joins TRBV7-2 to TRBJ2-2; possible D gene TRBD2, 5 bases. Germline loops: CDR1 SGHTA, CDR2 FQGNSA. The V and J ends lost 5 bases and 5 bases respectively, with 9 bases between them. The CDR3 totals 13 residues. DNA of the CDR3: TGTGCCAGCAGCCCCCCGGGGACCGGGGAGCTGTTTTTT. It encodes CASSPPGTGELFF.

Here the CDR3 DNA reads TGTGCCATCTCTAAACAACCGGGCCCCTTAAGCGGGGGCTACACCTTC. Protein: CAISKQPGPLSGGYTF. V usage is TRBV10-3 and J usage is TRBJ1-2; D is uncertain. CDR3 length: 16 amino acids. From germline, CDR1 is ENHRY and CDR2 SYGVKD. The germline V and J ends were trimmed by 8 bases and 8 bases, with 27 bases remaining between them.

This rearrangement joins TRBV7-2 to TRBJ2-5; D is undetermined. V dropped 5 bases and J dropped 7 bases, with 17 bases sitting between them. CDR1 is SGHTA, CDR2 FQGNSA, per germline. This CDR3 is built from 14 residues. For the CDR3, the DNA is TGTGCCAGCAGCCAGTCGGTGGTGAGCGTGACCCAGTACTTC. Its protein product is CASSQSVVSVTQYF.

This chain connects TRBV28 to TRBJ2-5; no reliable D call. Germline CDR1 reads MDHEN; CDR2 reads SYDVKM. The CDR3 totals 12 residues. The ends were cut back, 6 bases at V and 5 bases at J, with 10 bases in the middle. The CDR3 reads CASSPVMETQYF. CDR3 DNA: TGTGCCAGCAGCCCTGTTATGGAGACCCAGTACTTC.

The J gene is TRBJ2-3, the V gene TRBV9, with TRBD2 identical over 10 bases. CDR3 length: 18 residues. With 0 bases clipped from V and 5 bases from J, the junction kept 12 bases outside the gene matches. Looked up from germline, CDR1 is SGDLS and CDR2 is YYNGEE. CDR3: CASSVVPIAGGRGDTQYF. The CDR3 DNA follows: TGTGCCAGCAGCGTAGTCCCTATAGCGGGGGGTCGGGGAGATACGCAGTATTTT. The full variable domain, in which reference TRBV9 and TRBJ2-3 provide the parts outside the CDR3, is DSGVTQTPKHLITATGQRVTLRCSPRSGDLSVYWYQQSLDQGLQFLIQYYNGEERAKGNILERFSAQQFPDLHSELNLSSLELGDSALYFCASSVVPIAGGRGDTQYFGPGTRLTVL.

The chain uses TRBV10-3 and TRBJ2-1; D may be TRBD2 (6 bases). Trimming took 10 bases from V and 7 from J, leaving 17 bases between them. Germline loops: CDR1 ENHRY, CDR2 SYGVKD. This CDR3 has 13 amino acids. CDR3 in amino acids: CATQARLVNEQFF. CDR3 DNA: TGTGCCACCCAAGCACGACTAGTAAATGAGCAGTTCTTC.

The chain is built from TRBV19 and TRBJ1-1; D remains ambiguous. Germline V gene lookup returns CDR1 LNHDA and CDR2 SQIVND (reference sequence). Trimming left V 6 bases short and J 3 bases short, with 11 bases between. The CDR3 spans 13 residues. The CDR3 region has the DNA TGTGCCAGTAGCCTAATGGAGTACACTGAAGCTTTCTTT. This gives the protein CASSLMEYTEAFF.

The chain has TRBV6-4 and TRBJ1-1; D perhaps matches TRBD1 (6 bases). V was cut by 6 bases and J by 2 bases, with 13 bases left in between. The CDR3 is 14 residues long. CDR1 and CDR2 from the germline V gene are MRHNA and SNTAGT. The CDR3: CASRPGQSNTEAFF. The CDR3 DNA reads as TGTGCCAGCAGACCTGGACAGAGTAACACTGAAGCTTTCTTT.

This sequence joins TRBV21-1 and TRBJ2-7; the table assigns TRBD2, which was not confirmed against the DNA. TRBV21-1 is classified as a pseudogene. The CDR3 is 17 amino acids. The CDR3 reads CASSSTGIGGSPDEQYF. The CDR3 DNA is TGTGCCAGCAGCAGTACGGGCATCGGGGGGTCCCCCGACGAGCAGTACTTC.

The CDR3 loop reads CASNTASRADEQYF. The CDR3 nucleotides read TGTGCCAGCAACACAGCCTCCAGGGCGGACGAGCAGTACTTC. This chain connects TRBV28 to TRBJ2-7; D is possibly TRBD1 (5 bases). CDR1 is MDHEN and CDR2 is SYDVKM in the germline V gene. This CDR3 contains 14 residues. The ends were cut back, 7 bases at V and 5 bases at J, with 18 bases in the middle. Complete variable domain (other parts from reference TRBV28 and TRBJ2-7): DVKVTQSSRYLVKRTGEKVFLECVQDMDHENMFWYRQDPGLGLRLIYFSYDVKMKEKGDIPEGYSVSREKKERFSLILESASTNQTSMYLCASNTASRADEQYFGPGTRLTVT.

The CDR3 bases are TGCGCCAGCAGCTTGTCAGGCCCACCGGATACGCAGTATTTT. Protein product: CASSLSGPPDTQYF. The chain is built from TRBV5-1 and TRBJ2-3; D remains ambiguous. Between the trimmed V and J ends, which lost 1 base and 6 bases, there was a span of 12 bases. The CDR3 runs 14 residues. The germline V gene encodes CDR1 SGHRS and CDR2 YFSETQ.

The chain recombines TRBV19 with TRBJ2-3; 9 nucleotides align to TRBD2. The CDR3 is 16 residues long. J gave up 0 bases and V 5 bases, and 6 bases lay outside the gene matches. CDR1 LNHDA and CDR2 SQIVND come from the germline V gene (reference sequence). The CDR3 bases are TGTGCCAGTAGTTTCCTAGCGGGGTCTAGCACAGATACGCAGTATTTT. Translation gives CASSFLAGSSTDTQYF.

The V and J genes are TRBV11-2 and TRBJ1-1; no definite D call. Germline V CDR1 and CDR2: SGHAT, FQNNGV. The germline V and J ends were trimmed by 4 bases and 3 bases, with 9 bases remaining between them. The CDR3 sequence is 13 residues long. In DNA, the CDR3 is TGTGCCAGCAGCTCCACCACGGACACTGAAGCTTTCTTT. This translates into CASSSTTDTEAFF.

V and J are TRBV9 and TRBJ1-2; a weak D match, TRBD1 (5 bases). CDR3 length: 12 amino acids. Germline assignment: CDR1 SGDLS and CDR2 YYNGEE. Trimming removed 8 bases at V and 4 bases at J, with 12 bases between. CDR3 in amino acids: CASDSVLYGYTF. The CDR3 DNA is TGTGCCAGTGACAGTGTGCTCTATGGCTACACCTTC.

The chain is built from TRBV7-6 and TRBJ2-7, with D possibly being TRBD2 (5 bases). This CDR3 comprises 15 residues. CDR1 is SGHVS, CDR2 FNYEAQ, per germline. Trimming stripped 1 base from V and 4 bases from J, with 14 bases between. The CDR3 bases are TGTGCCAGCAGCTTAGGTGATAGTCCGGGGTACGAGCAGTACTTC. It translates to CASSLGDSPGYEQYF.

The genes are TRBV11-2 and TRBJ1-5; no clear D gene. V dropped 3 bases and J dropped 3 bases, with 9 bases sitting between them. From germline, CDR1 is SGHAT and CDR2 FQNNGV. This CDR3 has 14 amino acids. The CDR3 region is CASSFGGYNQPQHF. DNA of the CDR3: TGTGCCAGCAGCTTTGGAGGGTACAATCAGCCCCAGCATTTT.

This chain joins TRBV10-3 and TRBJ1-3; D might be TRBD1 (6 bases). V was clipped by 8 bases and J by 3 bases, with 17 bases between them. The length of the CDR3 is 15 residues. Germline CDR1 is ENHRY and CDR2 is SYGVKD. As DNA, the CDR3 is TGTGCCATCGGGACAAATGTCAGAAGTGGAAACACCATATATTTT. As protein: CAIGTNVRSGNTIYF.

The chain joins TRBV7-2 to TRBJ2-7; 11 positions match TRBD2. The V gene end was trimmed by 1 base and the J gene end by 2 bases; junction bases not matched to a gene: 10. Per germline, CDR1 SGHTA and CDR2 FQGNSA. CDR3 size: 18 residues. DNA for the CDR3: TGTGCCAGCAGCTTAGGAGTAACTAGCGGGGGCGAAGCCTACGAGCAGTACTTC. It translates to CASSLGVTSGGEAYEQYF.

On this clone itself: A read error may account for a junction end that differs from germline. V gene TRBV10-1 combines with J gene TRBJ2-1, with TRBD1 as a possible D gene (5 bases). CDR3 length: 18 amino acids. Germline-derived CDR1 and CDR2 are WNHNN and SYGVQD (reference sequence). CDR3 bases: TGCGCCAGCAGTGAGGGAGTGGGCTCCAGGGTGTCCTCCAATGAGCAGTTCTTC. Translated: CASSEGVGSRVSSNEQFF.

CDR3 sequence (DNA): TGCGCCAGCAGCCAAGAGGAGAACTACCCTTTCTATGGCTACACCTTC. Protein sequence: CASSQEENYPFYGYTF. The chain carries TRBV4-3 and TRBJ1-2; the D is unclear. This CDR3 region has 16 residues. The ends were cut back, 0 bases at V and 4 bases at J, with 15 bases in the middle. The germline V gene has CDR1 LGHNA and CDR2 YSLEER.

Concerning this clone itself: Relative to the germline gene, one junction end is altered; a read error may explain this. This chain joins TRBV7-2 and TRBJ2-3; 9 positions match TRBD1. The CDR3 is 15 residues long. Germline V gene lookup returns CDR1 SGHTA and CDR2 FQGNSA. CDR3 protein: CASNLSGQGTHTQYF. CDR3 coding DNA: TGTGCCAGCAACTTGTCGGGACAGGGCACACATACGCAGTATTTT.

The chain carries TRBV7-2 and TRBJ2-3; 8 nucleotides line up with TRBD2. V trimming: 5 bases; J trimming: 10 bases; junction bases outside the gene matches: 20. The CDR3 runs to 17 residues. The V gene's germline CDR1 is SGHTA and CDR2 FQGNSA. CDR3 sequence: CASSTRVGVGGARSQYF. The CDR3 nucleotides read TGTGCCAGCAGCACTAGGGTAGGGGTCGGGGGGGCTCGATCGCAGTATTTT.

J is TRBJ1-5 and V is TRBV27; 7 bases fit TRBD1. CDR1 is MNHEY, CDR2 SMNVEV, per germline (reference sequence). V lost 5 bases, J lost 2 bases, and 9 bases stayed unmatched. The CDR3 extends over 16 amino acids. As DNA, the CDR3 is TGTGCCAGCAGTAGCTACAGGGGAAGGGGCAATCAGCCCCAGCATTTT. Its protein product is CASSSYRGRGNQPQHF.

The CDR3 nucleotides are TGTGCCAGCAGCTCCGGAGGGGGCCTGGGCACTGAAGCTTTCTTT. It is translated as CASSSGGGLGTEAFF. The genes are TRBV7-9 and TRBJ1-1; TRBD1 matches 7 bases. V dropped 4 bases and J dropped 4; count of bases not matched to a gene: 9. Germline V gene lookup returns CDR1 SEHNR and CDR2 FQNEAQ (reference sequence). The length of the CDR3 is 15 residues.

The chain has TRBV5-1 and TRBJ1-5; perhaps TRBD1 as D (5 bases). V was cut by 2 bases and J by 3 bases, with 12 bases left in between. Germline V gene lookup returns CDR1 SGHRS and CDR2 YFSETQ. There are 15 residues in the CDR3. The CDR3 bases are TGCGCCAGCAGCTTTGGGAGGGGACCCAATCAGCCCCAGCATTTT. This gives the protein CASSFGRGPNQPQHF.

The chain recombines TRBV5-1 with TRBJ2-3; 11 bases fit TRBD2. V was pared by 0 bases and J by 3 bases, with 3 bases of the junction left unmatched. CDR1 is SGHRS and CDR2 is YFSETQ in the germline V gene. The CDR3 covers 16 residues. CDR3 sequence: CASSLGLAGMTDTQYF. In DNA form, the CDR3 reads TGCGCCAGCAGCTTGGGACTAGCGGGGATGACAGATACGCAGTATTTT.

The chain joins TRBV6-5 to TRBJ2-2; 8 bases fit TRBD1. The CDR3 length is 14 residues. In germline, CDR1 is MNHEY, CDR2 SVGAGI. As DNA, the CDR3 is TGTGCTAACCCAGGGGGCAGGGACACCGGGGAGCTGTTTTTT. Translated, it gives CANPGGRDTGELFF.

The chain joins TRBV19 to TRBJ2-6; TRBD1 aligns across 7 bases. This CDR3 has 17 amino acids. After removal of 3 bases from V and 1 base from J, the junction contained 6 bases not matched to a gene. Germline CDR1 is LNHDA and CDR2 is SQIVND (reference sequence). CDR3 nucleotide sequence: TGTGCCAGTAGTATTGAGGGGGCAGTGTCTGGGGCCAACGTCCTGACTTTC. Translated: CASSIEGAVSGANVLTF.

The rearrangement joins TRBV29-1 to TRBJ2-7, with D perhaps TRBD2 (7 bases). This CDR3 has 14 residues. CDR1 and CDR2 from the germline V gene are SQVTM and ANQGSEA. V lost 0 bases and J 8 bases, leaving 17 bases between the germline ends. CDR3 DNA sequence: TGCAGCGTTGAAGATTGGGGGGGCGGGGGCAAGCAGTACTTC. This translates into CSVEDWGGGGKQYF.